The rows below give T cell receptor beta chains drawn from one sample of a study of cytomegalovirus exposure and HLA in healthy donors. Only in-frame clones appear in the TCRdb table, and some are missing; sequencing was by immunoSEQ multiplex PCR. The sample lists 99,000 or so clones; around 15% were seen once. The sample taken for sequencing was PBMCs. All receptors derive from a female donor in good health and CMV-seronegative. Each CDR3 is given with its conserved first and last residue. A D gene is named only where the DNA matches it firmly. Expanded clones get a size class; other rows say once, few or many, or leave the size out.

TRBV4-1	-	TRBJ1-1	TRBD1	CASSPRRDRETEAFF	TGCGCCAGCAGCCCGCGCCGGGACAGGGAAACTGAAGCTTTCTTT
TRBV28	-	TRBJ1-1	TRBD1	CASTGQGNPEAFF	TGTGCCAGCACGGGACAGGGTAATCCGGAAGCTTTCTTT
TRBV29-1	-	TRBJ2-1	TRBD2	CSAKGTSVNEQFF	TGCAGCGCCAAAGGGACTAGCGTCAATGAGCAGTTCTTC
TRBV19	-	TRBJ2-1	TRBD2	CATDLGGVSKQFF	TGTGCCACAGACCTGGGAGGGGTTTCTAAGCAGTTCTTC
TRBV13	few	TRBJ1-3	-	CASSLQGWDTIYF	TGTGCCAGCAGCTTACAGGGTTGGGACACCATATATTTT
TRBV19	few	TRBJ2-7	TRBD2	CASSIREGLEQYF	TGTGCCAGTAGTATTCGGGAGGGCCTCGAGCAGTACTTC
TRBV30	few	TRBJ1-6	TRBD1	CAWTRTGVLRRGNSPLHF	TGTGCCTGGACGAGGACAGGGGTCCTCCGTAGGGGGAATTCACCCCTCCACTTT
TRBV25-1	-	TRBJ1-6	-	CASSESGHNSPLHF	TGTGCCAGCAGTGAGTCTGGGCATAATTCACCCCTCCACTTT
TRBV13	few	TRBJ2-7	TRBD2	CASSSRMTSGGAEYEQYF	TGTGCCAGCAGCTCCCGTATGACTAGCGGGGGGGCGGAATACGAGCAGTACTTC
TRBV5-1	few	TRBJ1-1	-	CASSLGGQGKAFF	TGCGCCAGCAGCTTGGGGGGGCAGGGGAAAGCTTTCTTT
TRBV4-3	-	TRBJ1-3	TRBD1	CASSQDWRQGGTIYF	TGCGCCAGCAGCCAAGATTGGAGACAGGGAGGCACCATATATTTT
TRBV6-1	-	TRBJ1-5	-	CASSEGRASGSQPQHF	TGTGCCAGCAGTGAAGGCAGGGCGTCAGGAAGCCAGCCCCAGCATTTT
TRBV30	few	TRBJ1-5	-	CAWSKGLSANQPQHF	TGTGCCTGGAGTAAGGGGTTGTCGGCAAATCAGCCCCAGCATTTT
TRBV12-5	few	TRBJ2-7	TRBD1	CASGLGQAKQYF	TGTGCTAGTGGACTGGGACAGGCTAAGCAGTACTTC
TRBV27	-	TRBJ2-2	-	CASRTPGQTNTGELFF	TGTGCCAGCAGAACACCTGGACAGACGAACACCGGGGAGCTGTTTTTT
TRBV6-5	few	TRBJ2-5	-	CASSYLGQNQETQYF	TGTGCCAGCAGTTACCTCGGACAGAACCAAGAGACCCAGTACTTC
TRBV6-5	few	TRBJ2-5	TRBD2	CASSSPGLAGKETQYF	TGTGCCAGCAGTTCACCCGGACTAGCGGGTAAAGAGACCCAGTACTTC
TRBV5-4	-	TRBJ2-1	-	CASRDGLEQFF	TGTGCCAGTCGCGACGGACTGGAGCAGTTCTTC
TRBV5-1	-	TRBJ2-7	TRBD2	CASSVGTSGRASYEQYF	TGCGCCAGCAGCGTGGGGACTAGCGGGAGGGCCTCCTACGAGCAGTACTTC
TRBV6-1	few	TRBJ2-7	TRBD1	CASKWTGSDEQYF	TGTGCCAGCAAGTGGACAGGGTCCGACGAGCAGTACTTC
TRBV6-5	-	TRBJ1-1	-	CASSYPGGTEAFF	TGTGCCAGCAGTTACCCGGGGGGAACTGAAGCTTTCTTT
TRBV21-1	few	TRBJ1-5	-	CASSKGLGGAQPQHF	TGTGCCAGCAGCAAAGGTCTCGGGGGAGCTCAGCCCCAGCATTTT
TRBV6-5	-	TRBJ2-3	-	CASSYSRRTDTDTQYF	TGTGCCAGCAGTTACTCGAGAAGGACAGACACAGATACGCAGTATTTT
TRBV28	-	TRBJ1-5	-	CASSERTAPRNQPQHF	TGTGCCAGCAGCGAACGGACAGCCCCGCGGAATCAGCCCCAGCATTTT
TRBV27	few	TRBJ1-2	-	CASSLNNGYTF	TGTGCCAGCAGTTTAAATAATGGCTACACCTTC
TRBV27	few	TRBJ1-1	TRBD1	CASRTGVGTEAFF	TGTGCCAGCAGAACAGGGGTTGGCACTGAAGCTTTCTTT
TRBV29-1	-	TRBJ2-3	TRBD2	CSAGLATDTQYF	TGCAGCGCGGGACTAGCGACAGATACGCAGTATTTT
TRBV7-8	-	TRBJ2-7	TRBD2	CASSPGGASGGEQYF	TGTGCCAGCAGCCCAGGGGGGGCTAGCGGGGGCGAGCAGTACTTC
TRBV29-1	few	TRBJ1-1	TRBD1	CSYEGQGRAFF	TGCAGCTATGAGGGACAGGGTAGAGCTTTCTTT
TRBV5-6	few	TRBJ2-5	TRBD1	CASSGGQGALETQYF	TGTGCCAGCAGCGGCGGACAGGGGGCCTTGGAGACCCAGTACTTC
TRBV19	few	TRBJ2-4	-	CASRGDAAKNIQYF	TGTGCCAGCAGGGGGGACGCAGCCAAAAACATTCAGTACTTC
TRBV2	few	TRBJ2-5	-	CASSDPPGGQETQYF	TGTGCCAGCAGTGATCCCCCAGGGGGGCAAGAGACCCAGTACTTC
TRBV5-4	few	TRBJ2-7	TRBD2	CASSLGLAGGLYEQYF	TGTGCCAGCAGCTTGGGACTAGCGGGAGGCTTGTACGAGCAGTACTTC
TRBV7-2	few	TRBJ1-2	-	CASSSSGGRGYTF	TGTGCCAGCAGCTCGTCGGGGGGTAGGGGCTACACCTTC
TRBV11-1	few	TRBJ2-2	-	CASSPRRGVAGELFF	TGTGCCAGCAGCCCCCGCAGGGGCGTCGCCGGGGAGCTGTTTTTT
TRBV15	-	TRBJ2-1	TRBD1	CATSGRDRIAYNEQFF	TGTGCCACCAGCGGCCGGGACAGAATAGCCTACAATGAGCAGTTCTTC
TRBV5-1	few	TRBJ2-2	TRBD2	CASSQRTSDSGELFF	TGCGCCAGCAGCCAGAGGACTAGTGATTCCGGGGAGCTGTTTTTT
TRBV7-9	-	TRBJ1-2	TRBD1	CASSPTGGPNYGYTF	TGTGCCAGCAGCCCAACAGGGGGCCCTAACTATGGCTACACCTTC
TRBV19	few	TRBJ1-2	-	CASRQGMIVGYTF	TGTGCCAGTCGCCAGGGGATGATCGTTGGCTACACCTTC
TRBV29-1	few	TRBJ2-2	TRBD2	CSVEDLSGGDGNTGELFF	TGCAGCGTTGAAGATCTAAGCGGGGGGGACGGTAACACCGGGGAGCTGTTTTTT
TRBV2	-	TRBJ2-7	-	CASRTGSYEQYF	TGTGCCAGCAGGACAGGTAGCTACGAGCAGTACTTC
TRBV7-2	-	TRBJ2-1	TRBD2	CASSFLPIAGTSSYNEQFF	TGTGCCAGCAGCTTCCTCCCTATAGCGGGGACTAGCTCCTACAATGAGCAGTTCTTC
TRBV5-4	few	TRBJ2-5	TRBD2	CASSLGTSGETQYF	TGTGCCAGCAGCTTGGGGACTAGCGGAGAGACCCAGTACTTC
TRBV11-2	-	TRBJ2-5	TRBD2	CASSLSPGGRVETQYF	TGTGCCAGCAGCCTCAGCCCGGGCGGGAGAGTGGAGACCCAGTACTTC